This T cell receptor beta chain was sequenced in a study of post-analysis software for immune sequencing data. Across the study: Some patients lacked subtype; others had relapsing-remitting, secondary progressive or progressive-relapsing disease.

Points from the study as a whole: Batch-matched samples strongly co-clustered by F measure.

To note about this clonotype: Its antigen is as yet unknown.

Carried by the TCR beta cDNA libraries were unique molecular identifiers. Each batch of about 0.85 to 10 million T cells produced 500,000 to 550,000 cDNA molecules. TCRdb called the PCR reads again in MiXCR, with one record for every CDR3 protein. The sample has hundreds of thousands of distinct CDR3 sequences; 55% to 60% are singletons. The sample taken for sequencing was blood. The source of this sequence is a girl aged 2 to 9 with multiple sclerosis.

DNA of the CDR3: TGTGCCAGCAGCTTGGGACTAGCGACCGTTCAGTTCTTC. Protein sequence: CASSLGLATVQFF. V gene TRBV5-6 combines with J gene TRBJ2-1, with 8 bases that match TRBD2. The ends lost 0 bases at V and 13 bases at J; junction bases unmatched: 6. Germline V gene data show CDR1 as SGHDT and CDR2 as YYEEEE. The length of the CDR3 is 13 residues.